This is a list of T cell receptor beta chains from one sample in a study of blood T cell repertoires in COVID-19. Sequencing was performed with immunoSEQ multiplex PCR; in TCRdb, only in-frame clones are kept and a portion is missing. The top ten hold about 28% of the sample, which has over 130,000 clones, about nine tenths seen once. The sample consisted of peripheral blood. These receptors were obtained from a human donor in a cohort sampled during active COVID-19. The CDR3 runs from the conserved cysteine through the conserved F or W. The D gene is left open where the match is weak. Clone size is not always given. Where it is, it says once, few, many or a class for expanded clones.

d_call	v_call	j_call	clone_size	cdr3_aa	cdr3_nt
-	TRBV2	TRBJ1-2	-	CASSEAVWSGYTF	TGTGCCAGCAGTGAGGCAGTATGGTCGGGCTACACCTTC
TRBD2	TRBV5-1	TRBJ2-3	-	CASTPGGDLTDTQYF	TGCGCCAGCACCCCCGGGGGGGACCTCACAGATACGCAGTATTTT
-	TRBV5-5	TRBJ2-4	once	CASSLVLLAKNIQYF	TGTGCCAGCAGCTTGGTCCTTTTAGCCAAAAACATTCAGTACTTC
-	TRBV19	TRBJ2-7	-	CASSIRPSSYEQYF	TGTGCCAGTAGTATCCGTCCCAGCTCCTACGAGCAGTACTTC
TRBD2	TRBV11-2	TRBJ2-5	-	CASSPRLASETQYF	TGTGCCAGCAGCCCCCGACTAGCATCGGAGACCCAGTACTTC
TRBD1	TRBV19	TRBJ1-5	-	CASSLQTGVNQPQHF	TGTGCCAGTAGTCTCCAGACAGGGGTCAATCAGCCCCAGCATTTT
TRBD1	TRBV24-1	TRBJ1-1	-	CATSEGTGAEAFF	TGTGCCACCAGTGAGGGTACAGGGGCTGAAGCTTTCTTT
-	TRBV23-1	TRBJ1-3	many	CASSPTGAGNTIYF	TGCGCCAGCAGTCCGACGGGGGCTGGAAACACCATATATTTT
-	TRBV19	TRBJ1-5	-	CASRNLGQNSNQPQHF	TGTGCCAGTAGGAACCTTGGACAAAATAGCAATCAGCCCCAGCATTTT
-	TRBV6-5	TRBJ1-2	-	CASSYSGTTGYTF	TGTGCCAGCAGTTACTCGGGGACAACAGGCTACACCTTC
-	TRBV7-2	TRBJ1-2	-	CASSLGLGDYGYTF	TGTGCCAGCAGCTTGGGACTTGGGGACTATGGCTACACCTTC
TRBD1	TRBV6-1	TRBJ2-7	-	CASSDPGTGRYEQYF	TGTGCCAGCAGTGACCCCGGGACAGGTCGGTACGAGCAGTACTTC
-	TRBV5-4	TRBJ1-1	-	CASSLDRTEAFF	TGTGCCAGCAGCTTGGACAGGACTGAAGCTTTCTTT
-	TRBV16	TRBJ2-3	-	CASSQGNPVLARSTDTQYF	TGTGCCAGCAGCCAAGGTAACCCCGTTCTAGCAAGAAGCACAGATACGCAGTATTTT
TRBD1	TRBV27	TRBJ1-6	once	CASRRDGTDYNSPLHF	TGTGCCAGCAGGCGTGACGGGACAGACTATAATTCACCCCTCCACTTT
-	TRBV19	TRBJ2-7	-	CASSLGLSTYEQYF	TGTGCCAGTAGTCTAGGACTCTCGACCTACGAGCAGTACTTC
TRBD1	TRBV27	TRBJ1-1	-	CASSLYRGLNTEAFF	TGTGCCAGCAGTCTGTACAGGGGGCTGAACACTGAAGCTTTCTTT
TRBD1	TRBV19	TRBJ1-1	few	CASSTWTGWTEAFF	TGTGCCAGTAGTACCTGGACAGGGTGGACTGAAGCTTTCTTT
-	TRBV5-5	TRBJ2-6	-	CASSPRVPGANVLTF	TGTGCCAGCAGCCCGAGGGTGCCTGGGGCCAACGTCCTGACTTTC
-	TRBV15	TRBJ2-3	-	CATSPRGAGGTDTQYF	TGTGCCACCAGCCCGAGAGGCGCCGGGGGCACAGATACGCAGTATTTT
-	TRBV5-1	TRBJ1-2	once	CASSFSPQATHDGYTF	TGCGCCAGCAGCTTCTCTCCGCAGGCAACCCACGATGGCTACACCTTC
TRBD2	TRBV6-4	TRBJ2-3	-	CASSDAVELAGQADTQYF	TGTGCCAGCAGTGACGCCGTTGAGCTAGCGGGGCAGGCAGATACGCAGTATTTT
-	TRBV10-3	TRBJ1-1	-	CATRERETEAFF	TGTGCCACCAGGGAGAGAGAAACTGAAGCTTTCTTT
-	TRBV12-3/TRBV12-4	TRBJ1-1	-	CASTRQPNTEAFF	TGTGCCAGCACAAGACAGCCGAACACTGAAGCTTTCTTT
TRBD2	TRBV5-1	TRBJ2-1	-	CASSLAPASGDNEQFF	TGCGCCAGCAGCTTGGCCCCGGCTAGCGGGGACAATGAGCAGTTCTTC
TRBD2	TRBV4-1	TRBJ2-5	-	CASSQPTAKRGKQETQYF	TGCGCCAGCAGCCAACCCACTGCGAAGCGGGGGAAACAAGAGACCCAGTACTTC
-	TRBV29-1	TRBJ2-2	-	CSVRQGSGVGELFF	TGCAGCGTCCGACAGGGATCGGGGGTCGGGGAGCTGTTTTTT
TRBD1	TRBV7-2	TRBJ1-1	few	CASSLGQGATTEAFF	TGTGCCAGCAGCCTGGGACAGGGGGCGACCACTGAAGCTTTCTTT
-	TRBV6-2/TRBV6-3	TRBJ1-1	-	CASSLRQRAEDTEAFF	TGTGCCAGCAGTCTACGTCAGAGGGCCGAGGACACTGAAGCTTTCTTT
TRBD2	TRBV18	TRBJ2-7	once	CASSGTGGPTYEQYF	TGTGCCAGCTCAGGTACGGGGGGACCTACCTACGAGCAGTACTTC
TRBD2	TRBV19	TRBJ2-1	-	CASSIVAGTSGGPVYNEQFF	TGTGCCAGTAGTATAGTGGCCGGGACTAGCGGGGGGCCTGTATACAATGAGCAGTTCTTC
-	TRBV11-2	TRBJ1-2	-	CASSLDRVGGYTF	TGTGCCAGCAGCTTAGACAGGGTCGGGGGCTACACCTTC
TRBD1	TRBV11-3	TRBJ2-3	once	CASSSGQGADTQYF	TGTGCCAGCAGCTCTGGACAGGGGGCGGATACGCAGTATTTT
-	TRBV27	TRBJ1-2	-	CASSLSGGIHGYTF	TGTGCCAGCAGTTTATCGGGAGGGATCCATGGCTACACCTTC
-	TRBV19	TRBJ1-1	-	CASSDIRGLNTEAFF	TGTGCCAGTAGTGACATTAGGGGGTTGAACACTGAAGCTTTCTTT
TRBD2	TRBV7-6	TRBJ2-1	-	CASSLGTSGGDNEQFF	TGTGCCAGCAGCTTAGGGACTAGCGGGGGGGACAATGAGCAGTTCTTC
-	TRBV6-2/TRBV6-3	TRBJ1-5	-	CASSYSGEGNQPQHF	TGTGCCAGCAGTTACTCTGGGGAGGGCAATCAGCCCCAGCATTTT